The 29 T cell receptor beta chains below come from one sample, sequenced in a study of CD4 and CD8 cells across lung adenocarcinoma regions. TCRdb re-called the PCR reads with MiXCR, one entry per CDR3 protein. The sample shows around 3,800 distinct CDR3 sequences, roughly 66% of them seen only once. The sequencing sample was made of CD4+ T cells from the center of a lung tumor. Receptor source: a male donor with lung adenocarcinoma. The CD4 and CD8 labels of this study may be unreliable.

This rearrangement joins TRBV27 to TRBJ2-1; TRBD2 aligns across 12 bases. Germline-derived CDR1 and CDR2 are MNHEY and SMNVEV (reference sequence). This CDR3 region has 15 residues. V was pared by 5 bases and J by 9 bases, with 8 bases of the junction left unmatched. The chain's CDR3 is CASSPRLAGETEQFF. In DNA, the CDR3 is TGTGCCAGCAGTCCCCGACTAGCGGGAGAGACTGAGCAGTTCTTC.

The V call is TRBV12-5, the J call TRBJ2-5; no reliable D call. The DNA end favors TRBJ2-7, so the J call may be wrong. Germline assignment: CDR1 LGHNT and CDR2 FRNRAP. There are 13 residues in the CDR3. The DNA of the CDR3 is TGTGCTAGTGAAACGAGGCCTTCCTACGAGCAGTACTTC. It translates to CASETRPSYEQYF.

Concerning this clonotype: The junction departs from germline at one end; a sequencing error may be responsible. This chain connects TRBV6-1 to TRBJ2-5; D ambiguous. This CDR3 comprises 14 residues. Germline lookup yields CDR1 MNHNS and CDR2 SASEGT. Here the CDR3 reads CAGSGRRDPETQYF. The CDR3 coding sequence is TGTGCCGGCAGTGGTCGCCGTGACCCAGAGACCCAGTATTTC.

This rearrangement joins TRBV6-4 to TRBJ2-3; either TRBD1 or TRBD2 may supply D (5 bases each). The DNA matches TRBJ2-7 better at its end, which makes the J call doubtful. Germline V gene sequence: CDR1 MRHNA, CDR2 SNTAGT. This CDR3 has 15 residues. The DNA of the CDR3 is TGTGCCAGGGGTCCTGGGGGAAGAGACACAGAGACGCAGTACTTC. It codes for CARGPGGRDTETQYF.

The V gene is TRBV25-1, the J gene TRBJ2-5; the D gene could be TRBD1 or TRBD2 (7 bases each). Germline CDR1 is MGHDK and CDR2 is SYGVNS. CDR3 length: 16 amino acids. V was trimmed by 6 bases and J by 11 bases, leaving 28 bases between them. This CDR3 reads CASRGAGGGARDTQYF. Written as DNA, the CDR3 is TGTGCCAGCAGGGGGGCAGGGGGAGGGGCTCGAGATACGCAGTACTTC.

The chain has TRBV7-2 and TRBJ2-7, with no clear D. Trimming took 1 base from V and 2 from J, leaving 12 bases between them. Per germline, CDR1 SGHTA and CDR2 FQGNSA. The CDR3 is 15 amino acids. CDR3: CASSLVSDPTYEQYF. The CDR3 DNA is TGTGCCAGCAGCTTAGTGTCGGACCCGACCTACGAGCAGTACTTC.

The chain employs TRBV6-1 and TRBJ2-1; D call uncertain. CDR1 is MNHNS, CDR2 SASEGT, per germline. The CDR3 is made up of 11 amino acids. V gave up 5 bases and J gave up 12 bases, with 11 bases separating them. The CDR3 spells CASSPERLQFF. The CDR3 DNA reads TGTGCCAGCAGTCCAGAACGTTTGCAGTTCTTC.

J is TRBJ1-6 and V is TRBV6-5; TRBD1 aligns across 8 bases. The CDR3 has 19 residues. Germline trimming cut 2 bases from V and 0 bases from J; bases unmatched to any gene: 9. Germline CDR1 MNHEY, CDR2 SVGAGI. Written as DNA, the CDR3 is TGTGCCAGCAGTTACGGGAGACAGGGGTCCTCCTCCTATAATTCACCCCTCCACTTT. Its protein product is CASSYGRQGSSSYNSPLHF.

This clonotype has just a few counts. The J gene is TRBJ1-2, the V gene TRBV11-2; tentatively, D is TRBD1 (6 bases). The V gene lost 5 bases and the J gene lost 8 bases, with 21 bases spanning the gap. The CDR3 extends over 15 amino acids. Germline V CDR1 and CDR2: SGHAT, FQNNGV. Written as DNA, the CDR3 is TGTGCCAGCAGCGGATACAGGGCGACGGTTTACGGCTACACCTTC. Amino acids: CASSGYRATVYGYTF.

The chain recombines TRBV10-3 with TRBJ1-1; D may be TRBD1 (5 bases). Trimming took 8 bases from V and 5 from J, leaving 15 bases between them. Looked up from germline, CDR1 is ENHRY and CDR2 is SYGVKD. The CDR3 loop spans 13 amino acids. The CDR3 region is CAIGDPTRTEAFF. In DNA, the CDR3 is TGTGCCATCGGGGACCCGACGAGGACTGAAGCTTTCTTT.

This sequence joins TRBV6-1 and TRBJ2-5; possibly TRBD2 for D (6 bases). The DNA end lines up better with TRBJ2-4; the J call may be wrong. The germline V gene has CDR1 MNHNS and CDR2 SASEGT. This CDR3 is 17 amino acids long. The CDR3 spells CASSEGIGGGGQDIQYF. In DNA form, the CDR3 reads TGTGCCAGCAGTGAGGGGATTGGGGGAGGTGGCCAGGACATTCAGTACTTC.

This clonotype was seen once. This chain joins TRBV10-3 and TRBJ2-1, with D perhaps assigned TRBD1 or TRBD2 (6 bases each). V was clipped by 11 bases and J by 0 bases, with 14 bases between them. The CDR3 spans 14 residues. The germline V gene encodes CDR1 ENHRY and CDR2 SYGVKD. In DNA form, the CDR3 reads TGTGCCCTCGACGGGGGCTACTCCTACAATGAGCAGTTCTTC. Translating gives CALDGGYSYNEQFF.

The chain carries TRBV12-3 or TRBV12-4 and TRBJ2-5, with 14 nucleotides matching TRBD2. The end of the DNA fits TRBJ2-7 better, so the J call may be wrong. The CDR3 has 16 residues. The CDR3 reads CASSLMTSGRAYEQYF. CDR3 in DNA: TGTGCCAGCAGTTTAATGACTAGCGGGAGGGCCTACGAGCAGTACTTC.

The CDR3: CASSKPTSGRAKNTQYF. The CDR3 region has the DNA TGTGCCAGCAGCAAACCGACTAGCGGAAGAGCCAAAAACACCCAGTACTTC. V is TRBV6-1 and J is TRBJ2-4, with TRBD2 matching 9 bases. V gave up 6 bases and J gave up 13 bases; unmatched junction bases: 22. CDR1 MNHNS and CDR2 SASEGT come from the germline V gene. The CDR3 is 17 amino acids.

By share, this clonotype ranks as large. V is TRBV6-1 and J is TRBJ2-5; D remains ambiguous. CDR3 length: 16 residues. V shed 1 base and J shed 2 bases, with 14 bases lying between them. Germline lookup yields CDR1 MNHNS and CDR2 SASEGT. DNA of the CDR3: TGTGCCAGCAGTGAAGTCCGTTTGCGGCCTCAAGAGACCCAGTACTTC. Translated: CASSEVRLRPQETQYF.

The J gene is TRBJ2-1, the V gene TRBV7-8; 11 nucleotides agree with TRBD2. Unmatched junction bases numbered 12, after V lost 5 bases and J lost 9 bases. Germline V gives CDR1 SGHVS, CDR2 FQNEAQ. The CDR3 is 16 amino acids. This CDR3 is CASSLSGLAGGGEQFF. The CDR3 nucleotides read TGTGCCAGCAGCCTTTCTGGGCTAGCGGGAGGAGGTGAGCAGTTCTTC.

The chain links TRBV14 to TRBJ2-1, with D possibly TRBD2 on 6 matching bases. The germline V gene encodes CDR1 SGHDN and CDR2 FVKESK. This CDR3 region has 14 residues. V was cut by 5 bases and J by 7 bases, with 15 bases left in between. The CDR3 bases are TGTGCCAGCAGCGGGAGGTGGGTCCGGAATGAGCAGTTCTTC. Translating gives CASSGRWVRNEQFF.

J is TRBJ2-1 and V is TRBV6-1; D might be TRBD2 (6 bases). The V gene's germline CDR1 is MNHNS and CDR2 SASEGT. Trimming left V 2 bases short and J 7 bases short, with 12 bases between. The CDR3 runs to 14 residues. In nucleotides, the CDR3 is TGTGCCAGCAGTGAATGGCGGGACCAGAATGAGCAGTTCTTC. Residues: CASSEWRDQNEQFF.

This clonotype was picked up a small number of times. This chain links TRBV7-2 with TRBJ1-3, with no clear D. The CDR3 spans 14 residues. Germline V lookup: CDR1 SGHTA, CDR2 FQGNSA. V lost 7 bases and J lost 8, with 18 bases in between. CDR3 in amino acids: CASTLLPNGDTIYF. CDR3 nucleotides: TGTGCCAGCACCTTGCTTCCCAATGGGGACACCATATATTTT.

This chain joins TRBV6-1 and TRBJ2-3, with D perhaps matching TRBD1 (5 bases). V lost 6 bases and J 0 bases, leaving 10 bases between the germline ends. Germline CDR1 MNHNS, CDR2 SASEGT. The CDR3 length is 14 residues. The CDR3 bases are TGTGCCAGCAGGGCGACAGTGAGCACAGATACGCAGTATTTT. Translating gives CASRATVSTDTQYF.

The gene calls are TRBV9 and TRBJ2-1; unclear D gene. The germline V and J ends were trimmed by 0 bases and 0 bases, with 7 bases remaining between them. The CDR3 is made up of 15 amino acids. The germline V gene has CDR1 SGDLS and CDR2 YYNGEE. CDR3 region: CASSVGSYSYNEQFF. In DNA, the CDR3 is TGTGCCAGCAGCGTAGGGTCTTACTCCTACAATGAGCAGTTCTTC.

This clonotype has a single count. This may come from a read error, since a much larger clone is one base off. J is TRBJ2-1 and V is TRBV3-1; D remains unclear. Germline V gene sequence: CDR1 LGHDT, CDR2 YNNKEL (reference sequence). The CDR3 extends over 18 amino acids. The CDR3 protein is CASSQDGPTLSGYNKQFF. The CDR3 bases are TGTGCCAGCAGCCAAGATGGGCCTACTCTTTCCGGGTACAATAAGCAGTTCTTC.

V and J are TRBV27 and TRBJ2-3, with TRBD2 matching 13 bases. The J call is uncertain, as TRBJ2-5 better fits the DNA end. In germline, CDR1 is MNHEY, CDR2 SMNVEV (reference sequence). This CDR3 has 16 residues. DNA of the CDR3: TGTGCCAGCAGTTTGGGGACTAGCGGGATGGGAGAGACCCAGTACTTC. This gives the protein CASSLGTSGMGETQYF.

A few counts support this clonotype. This chain uses TRBV6-5 with TRBJ2-1; D remains ambiguous. V was clipped by 5 bases and J by 5 bases, with 13 bases between them. The germline V gene encodes CDR1 MNHEY and CDR2 SVGAGI. The CDR3 loop spans 14 amino acids. CDR3 sequence: CASSSSNLHNEQFF. CDR3 bases: TGTGCCAGCAGTAGCTCGAATCTCCACAATGAGCAGTTCTTC.

Only one count was recorded for this clonotype. In DNA form, the CDR3 reads TGTGCCAGCAGTTACTCAGGCGGGAGGGGAAACACCGGGGAGCTGTTTTTT. Amino acids: CASSYSGGRGNTGELFF. The gene calls are TRBV6-5 and TRBJ2-2, with 9 bases aligning to TRBD2. The trim removed 0 bases at V and 2 bases at J, leaving 4 bases unmatched. Germline CDR1 MNHEY, CDR2 SVGAGI. This CDR3 contains 17 residues.

The rearrangement links TRBV7-9 to TRBJ1-2; 9 nucleotides agree with TRBD1. Trimming cost V 4 bases and J 4 bases; bases outside gene matches: 7. Germline values: CDR1 SEHNR, CDR2 FQNEAQ (reference sequence). The CDR3 is 15 amino acids. CDR3 DNA sequence: TGTGCCAGCAGCTCGCCACAGGGGGCGATCTATGGCTACACCTTC. Its translation: CASSSPQGAIYGYTF.

The chain links TRBV7-8 to TRBJ2-1; tentatively, D is TRBD1 or TRBD2 (6 bases each). Trimming cost V 2 bases and J 9 bases, with 17 bases left between them. From germline, CDR1 is SGHVS and CDR2 FQNEAQ. This CDR3 has 15 residues. The CDR3 DNA is TGTGCCAGCAGCTTACCCTTAGGGGGGAGTTTTGAGCAGTTCTTC. Translating gives CASSLPLGGSFEQFF. The complete variable domain, with remaining parts taken from reference TRBV7-8 and TRBJ2-1, reads GAGVSQSPRYKVAKRGQDVALRCDPISGHVSLFWYQQALGQGPEFLTYFQNEAQLDKSGLPSDRFFAERPEGSVSTLKIQRTQQEDSAVYLCASSLPLGGSFEQFFGPGTRLTVL.

Turning to this clonotype: Compared with germline, one end of the junction differs, possibly owing to a read error. The chain uses TRBV6-1 and TRBJ2-5; 7 bases agree with TRBD1. In germline, CDR1 is MNHNS, CDR2 SASEGT. The CDR3 covers 16 residues. DNA of the CDR3: TGTGCCTGCAGGACGCGAGGGGGCCGTGACCAAGAGACCCAGTACTTT. Protein: CACRTRGGRDQETQYF.

V gene TRBV6-5 combines with J gene TRBJ2-7, with D possibly TRBD1 on 7 matching bases. This CDR3 comprises 13 residues. V was trimmed by 4 bases and J by 5 bases, leaving 12 bases between them. CDR1 and CDR2 from the germline V gene are MNHEY and SVGAGI. The CDR3 DNA sequence: TGTGCCAGCAGTTTTCAGGGGGGAAACGAGCAGTACTTC. Protein product: CASSFQGGNEQYF.